Detailed here is one T cell receptor (beta chain). Its antigen is not known. In germline, CDR1 is SGHNT, CDR2 YYREEE (reference sequence). The CDR3 spans 15 residues. Trimming stripped 5 bases from V and 4 bases from J, with 19 bases between. Produced via immunoSEQ multiplex PCR; TCRdb's table is partial and in-frame only. The sample carries about 340,000 clones, about 93% recorded once. The sample belongs to a study of brain T cells in children with intractable seizures. Overall study results and limits: HCMV serostatus was not known, and viral specificity came from CDR3 similarity only. Clones missing pre-surgery may reflect undersampling of that blood sample.

The time point is: blood from clinic visit 5 months post-surgery; TSC patient then seizure free. Surgery cases with the highest brain T cell transcript signatures were chosen for sequencing. The chain carries TRBV5-4 and TRBJ2-7; D uncertain. This specimen was peripheral blood, taken more than 4 months after surgery. This TCR was sampled from a boy in the first two years of life with tuberous sclerosis and intractable seizures. The CDR3 protein is CASSLGRPSSYEQYF. The CDR3 bases are TGTGCCAGCAGTCTAGGACGACCGTCCTCGTACGAGCAGTACTTC.